The source of this T cell receptor beta chain is a study of blood T cells in healthy people across ages. Regarding the study as a whole: Strong correlation linked observed beta diversity and percent naive T cells.

This CDR3 spans 16 amino acids. V was pared by 5 bases and J by 6 bases, with 12 bases of the junction left unmatched. From germline, CDR1 is SGHTA and CDR2 FQGNSA. For the second PCR, which ran for about 7 to 11 cycles, a sample-barcoded 5' primer and a J-beta primer mix were used. TCRdb used MiXCR to reprocess the 5' RACE reads, holding one entry per CDR3 protein. The sample yields roughly 640,000 distinct CDR3 sequences, about 30% seen once. Drawing of peripheral blood yielded 8.5 to 10 milliliters from each donor. This clonotype has a count of ten or more. Its cognate antigen is unknown. This chain links TRBV7-2 with TRBJ2-1, with TRBD2 matching over 8 bases. The specimen was blood. The sequence was obtained from a woman at least 80 years old in good health. This chain's CDR3 is CASSPRAGATRNEQFF. In DNA form, the CDR3 reads TGTGCCAGCAGCCCGAGAGCGGGGGCCACGCGCAATGAGCAGTTCTTC.